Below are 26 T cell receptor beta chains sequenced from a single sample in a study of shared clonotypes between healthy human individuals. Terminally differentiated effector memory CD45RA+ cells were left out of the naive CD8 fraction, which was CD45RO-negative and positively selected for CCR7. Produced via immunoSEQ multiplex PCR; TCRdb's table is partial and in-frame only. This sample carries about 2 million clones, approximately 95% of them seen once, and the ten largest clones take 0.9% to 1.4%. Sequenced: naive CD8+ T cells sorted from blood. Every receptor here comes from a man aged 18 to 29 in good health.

The CDR3 sequence is CASKGRETQYF. Here the CDR3 DNA reads TGTGCCAGTAAAGGCCGAGAGACCCAGTACTTC. The chain joins TRBV19 to TRBJ2-5; D is unclear. The CDR3 is made up of 11 amino acids. V was cut by 7 bases and J by 4 bases, with 7 bases left in between. CDR1 and CDR2 (germline): LNHDA, SQIVND (reference sequence).

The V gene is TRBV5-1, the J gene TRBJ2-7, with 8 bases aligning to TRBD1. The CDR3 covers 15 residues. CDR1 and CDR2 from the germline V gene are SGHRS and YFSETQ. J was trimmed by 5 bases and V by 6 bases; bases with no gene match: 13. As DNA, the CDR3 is TGCGCCAGCAAGTCCGGCAGGGGGCTGTTCAACGAGCAGTACTTC. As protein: CASKSGRGLFNEQYF.

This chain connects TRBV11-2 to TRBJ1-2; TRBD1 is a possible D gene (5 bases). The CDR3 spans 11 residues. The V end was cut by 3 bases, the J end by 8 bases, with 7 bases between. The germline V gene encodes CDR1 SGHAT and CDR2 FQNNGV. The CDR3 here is CASSLGRGYTF. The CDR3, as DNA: TGTGCCAGCAGCTTGGGGCGAGGCTACACCTTC.

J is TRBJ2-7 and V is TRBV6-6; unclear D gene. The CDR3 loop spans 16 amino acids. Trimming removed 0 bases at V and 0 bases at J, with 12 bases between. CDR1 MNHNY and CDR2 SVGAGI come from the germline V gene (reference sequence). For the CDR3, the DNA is TGTGCCAGCAGTTACTCGGCAGACCGTAACTCCTACGAGCAGTACTTC. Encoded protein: CASSYSADRNSYEQYF.

The CDR3 DNA reads as TGTGCCAGTAATCCCCGGGGAGGCGAGTATGGCTACACCTTC. Translation: CASNPRGGEYGYTF. The chain links TRBV19 to TRBJ1-2; D is unresolved. The germline V gene encodes CDR1 LNHDA and CDR2 SQIVND (reference sequence). The CDR3 has 14 amino acids. V was trimmed by 7 bases and J by 5 bases, leaving 17 bases between them.

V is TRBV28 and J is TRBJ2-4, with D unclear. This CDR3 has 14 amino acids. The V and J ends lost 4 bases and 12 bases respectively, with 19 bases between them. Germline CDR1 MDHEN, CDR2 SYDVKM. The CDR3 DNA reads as TGTGCCAGCAGTTCTACGTCTCAGGCAGTGAATCAGTACTTC. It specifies CASSSTSQAVNQYF.

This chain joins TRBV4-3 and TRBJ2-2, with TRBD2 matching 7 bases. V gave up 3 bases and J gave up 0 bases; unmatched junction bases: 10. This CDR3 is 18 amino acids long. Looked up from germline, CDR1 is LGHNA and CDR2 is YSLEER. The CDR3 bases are TGCGCCAGCAGCCACTTGGACGGGAGGCCAGCGAACACCGGGGAGCTGTTTTTT. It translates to CASSHLDGRPANTGELFF.

The CDR3 nucleotides are TGTGCCAGCAGCTCCCTCCTCGGGGGAGGAGAGACCGGGGAGCTGTTTTTT. Translation: CASSSLLGGGETGELFF. The gene calls are TRBV13 and TRBJ2-2; possible D gene TRBD2, 6 bases. The CDR3 contains 17 residues. Deletions cut 4 bases from V and 5 bases from J, with 20 bases between. The germline CDR1 and CDR2 sequences are PRHDT and FYEKMQ (reference sequence).

The DNA for the CDR3 is TGTGCTAGTATGAAGGGCGTTTGGGGCGAGCAGTACTTC. It translates to CASMKGVWGEQYF. This chain uses TRBV12-5 with TRBJ2-7; D is ambiguous. CDR1 is LGHNT, CDR2 FRNRAP, per germline. The CDR3 is 13 amino acids. Trimming removed 8 bases at V and 6 bases at J, with 17 bases between.

CDR3 loop: CSVEGTTSGDKHRTADTQYF. Written as DNA, the CDR3 is TGCAGCGTTGAGGGGACAACTAGCGGGGATAAACACCGCACCGCAGATACGCAGTATTTT. The J gene is TRBJ2-3, the V gene TRBV29-1; TRBD2 agrees at 10 bases. With 3 bases clipped from V and 4 bases from J, the junction kept 22 bases outside the gene matches. Germline loops: CDR1 SQVTM, CDR2 ANQGSEA. The CDR3 runs to 20 residues.

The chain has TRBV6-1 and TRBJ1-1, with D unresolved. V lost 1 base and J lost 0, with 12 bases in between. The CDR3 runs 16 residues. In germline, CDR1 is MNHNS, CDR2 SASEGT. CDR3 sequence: CASSEEIDLMNTEAFF. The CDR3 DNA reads TGTGCCAGCAGTGAAGAGATAGATCTCATGAACACTGAAGCTTTCTTT.

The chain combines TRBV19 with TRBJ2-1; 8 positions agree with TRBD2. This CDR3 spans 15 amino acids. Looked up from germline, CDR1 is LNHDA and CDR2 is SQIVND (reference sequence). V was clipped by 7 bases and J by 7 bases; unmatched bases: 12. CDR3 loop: CASTESGSDLNEQFF. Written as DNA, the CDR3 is TGTGCCAGTACCGAAAGCGGGAGTGATTTAAATGAGCAGTTCTTC.

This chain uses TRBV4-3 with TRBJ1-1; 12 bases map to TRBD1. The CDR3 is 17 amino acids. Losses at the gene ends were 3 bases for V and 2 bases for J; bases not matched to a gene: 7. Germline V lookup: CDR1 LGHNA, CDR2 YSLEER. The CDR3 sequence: CASSHVWDRGRNTEAFF. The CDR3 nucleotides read TGCGCCAGCAGCCACGTCTGGGACAGGGGGCGAAACACTGAAGCTTTCTTT.

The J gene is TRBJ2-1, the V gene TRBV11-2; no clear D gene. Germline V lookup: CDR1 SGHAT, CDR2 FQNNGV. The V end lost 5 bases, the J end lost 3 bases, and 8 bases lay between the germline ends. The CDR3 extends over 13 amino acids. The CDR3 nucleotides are TGTGCCAGCAGCCCTGACTTCTACAATGAGCAGTTCTTC. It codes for CASSPDFYNEQFF.

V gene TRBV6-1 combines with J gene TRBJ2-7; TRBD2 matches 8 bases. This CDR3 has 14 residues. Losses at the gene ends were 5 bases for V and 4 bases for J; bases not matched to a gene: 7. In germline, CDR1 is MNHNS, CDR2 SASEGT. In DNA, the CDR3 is TGTGCCAGCAGTCCCGGGGGGGGTTCGTACGAGCAGTACTTC. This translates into CASSPGGGSYEQYF.

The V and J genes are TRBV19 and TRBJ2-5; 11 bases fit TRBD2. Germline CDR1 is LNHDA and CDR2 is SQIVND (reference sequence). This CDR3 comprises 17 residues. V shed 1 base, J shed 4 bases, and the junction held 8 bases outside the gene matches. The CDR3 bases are TGTGCCAGTAGTATAGGTGGTAGCGGGAGGGCCACAGAGACCCAGTACTTC. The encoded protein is CASSIGGSGRATETQYF.

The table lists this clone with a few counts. CDR3 sequence: CATSPRRSSGGFQETQYF. In DNA form, the CDR3 reads TGTGCCACCAGCCCCCGGAGGAGTAGCGGGGGATTCCAAGAGACCCAGTACTTC. The chain is built from TRBV15 and TRBJ2-5, with 9 bases matching TRBD2. CDR1 and CDR2 (germline): LNHNV, YYDKDF (reference sequence). The CDR3 extends over 18 amino acids. Unmatched junction bases numbered 14, after V lost 5 bases and J lost 1 base.

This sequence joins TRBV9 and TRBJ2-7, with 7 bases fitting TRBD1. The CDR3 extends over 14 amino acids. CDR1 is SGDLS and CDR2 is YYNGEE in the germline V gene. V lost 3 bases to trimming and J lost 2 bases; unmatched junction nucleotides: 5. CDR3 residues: CASSAGTEAYEQYF. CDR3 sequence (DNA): TGTGCCAGCAGCGCCGGGACAGAGGCCTACGAGCAGTACTTC.

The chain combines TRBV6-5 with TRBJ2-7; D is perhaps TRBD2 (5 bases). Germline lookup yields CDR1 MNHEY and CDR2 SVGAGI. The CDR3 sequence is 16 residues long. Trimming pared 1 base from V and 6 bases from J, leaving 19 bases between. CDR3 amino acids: CASSYYRTASLSEQYF. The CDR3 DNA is TGTGCCAGCAGTTACTATAGGACTGCCAGTCTCTCCGAGCAGTACTTC.

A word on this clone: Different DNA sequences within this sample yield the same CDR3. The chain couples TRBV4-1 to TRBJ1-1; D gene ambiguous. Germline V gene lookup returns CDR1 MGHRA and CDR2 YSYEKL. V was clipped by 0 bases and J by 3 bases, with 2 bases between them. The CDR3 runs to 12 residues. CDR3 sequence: CASSQDDTEAFF. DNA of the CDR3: TGCGCCAGCAGCCAAGACGACACTGAAGCTTTCTTT.

In nucleotides, the CDR3 is TGTGCATGGGGGCTAGGGGAGGCTTTCTTT. It translates to CAWGLGEAFF. V is TRBV30 and J is TRBJ1-1; D may be TRBD1 (6 bases). Germline lookup yields CDR1 GTSNPN and CDR2 SVGIG (reference sequence). The CDR3 is 10 residues long.

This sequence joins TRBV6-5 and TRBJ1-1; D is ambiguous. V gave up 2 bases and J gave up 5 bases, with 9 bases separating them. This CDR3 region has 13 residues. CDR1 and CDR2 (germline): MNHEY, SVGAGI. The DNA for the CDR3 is TGTGCCAGCAGTTACGAGGCCCGAACTGAAGCTTTCTTT. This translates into CASSYEARTEAFF.

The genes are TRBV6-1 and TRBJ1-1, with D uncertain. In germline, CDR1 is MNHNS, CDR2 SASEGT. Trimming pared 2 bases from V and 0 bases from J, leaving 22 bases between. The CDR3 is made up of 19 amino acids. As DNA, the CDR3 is TGTGCCAGCAGTGAACTCGAGGCCTCACCGAGCCTTATGAACACTGAAGCTTTCTTT. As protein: CASSELEASPSLMNTEAFF.

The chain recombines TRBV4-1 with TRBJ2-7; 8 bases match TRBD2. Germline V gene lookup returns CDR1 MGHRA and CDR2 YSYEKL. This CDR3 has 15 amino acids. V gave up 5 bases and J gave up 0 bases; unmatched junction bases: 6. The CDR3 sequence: CASSLQRGPSYEQYF. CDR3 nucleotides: TGCGCCAGCAGCTTACAGCGGGGGCCCTCCTACGAGCAGTACTTC.

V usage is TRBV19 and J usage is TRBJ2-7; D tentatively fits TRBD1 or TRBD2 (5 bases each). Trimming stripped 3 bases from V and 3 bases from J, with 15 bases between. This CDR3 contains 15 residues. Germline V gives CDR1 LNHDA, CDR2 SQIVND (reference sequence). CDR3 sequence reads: CASSMGSGAGYEQYF. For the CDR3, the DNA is TGTGCCAGTAGTATGGGTTCCGGGGCCGGCTACGAGCAGTACTTC.

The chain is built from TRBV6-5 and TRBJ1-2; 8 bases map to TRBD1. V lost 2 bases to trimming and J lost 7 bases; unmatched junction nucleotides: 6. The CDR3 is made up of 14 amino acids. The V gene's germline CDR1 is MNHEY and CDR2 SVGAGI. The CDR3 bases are TGTGCCAGCAGTTACGGACAGGGTATTGGTGGCTACACCTTC. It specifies CASSYGQGIGGYTF.